Below, 13 T cell receptor beta chains from the same sample are listed, as sequenced in a study of T cells after yellow fever vaccination. TCRdb called the 5' RACE reads again in MiXCR, with one record for every CDR3 protein. The sample has some 500,000 distinct CDR3 sequences; approximately 12% are singletons. Sequences were derived from PBMCs, sampled on the day of the yellow fever booster vaccination. The receptors here all came from a man younger than 40 who received the YFV17D yellow fever vaccine.

This clonotype occurred a few times. As DNA, the CDR3 is TGCAGTGCTAGAGACAACTATGGCTACACCTTC. Translating gives CSARDNYGYTF. The chain combines TRBV20-1 with TRBJ1-2, with D hard to call. From germline, CDR1 is DFQATT and CDR2 SNEGSKA (reference sequence). This CDR3 has 11 residues. Trimming removed 0 bases at V and 2 bases at J, with 1 base between.

This clonotype was recorded a few times. The chain links TRBV24-1 to TRBJ2-4, with D possibly being TRBD1 or TRBD2 (5 bases each). Trimming removed 3 bases at V and 3 bases at J, with 14 bases between. The CDR3 runs to 16 residues. Germline V gene sequence: CDR1 KGHDR, CDR2 SFDVKD. CDR3 residues: CATSDGTPDVKNIQYF. The CDR3 nucleotides read TGTGCCACCAGTGATGGGACGCCGGACGTCAAAAACATTCAGTACTTC.

The chain uses TRBV19 and TRBJ2-2, with D possibly matching TRBD1 (5 bases). Germline V lookup: CDR1 LNHDA, CDR2 SQIVND (reference sequence). Between the trimmed V and J ends, which lost 3 bases and 1 base, there was a span of 9 bases. The CDR3 consists of 15 residues. The CDR3 is CASSIGTGNTGELFF. The CDR3 DNA reads TGTGCCAGTAGTATTGGAACAGGGAACACCGGGGAGCTGTTTTTT.

This clonotype was detected a few times. V gene TRBV6-1 combines with J gene TRBJ2-1, with 7 bases that match TRBD2. CDR1 is MNHNS and CDR2 is SASEGT in the germline V gene. The CDR3 totals 14 residues. Trimming cost V 6 bases and J 5 bases; bases outside gene matches: 7. DNA for the CDR3: TGTGCCAGCAGACGCGCTAGCGGTAACAATGAGCAGTTCTTC. Its translation is CASRRASGNNEQFF.

This clonotype has a handful of counts. The CDR3 reads CASSLVRGPYEQYF. CDR3 DNA sequence: TGTGCCAGCAGCTTAGTGCGGGGCCCCTACGAGCAGTACTTC. The J gene is TRBJ2-7, the V gene TRBV7-2; D may be TRBD2 (6 bases). The CDR3 covers 14 residues. V shed 1 base and J shed 2 bases, with 9 bases lying between them. The germline V gene encodes CDR1 SGHTA and CDR2 FQGNSA.

The V and J genes are TRBV12-3 or TRBV12-4 and TRBJ2-1; 9 bases are shared with TRBD2. The trim removed 0 bases at V and 6 bases at J, leaving 3 bases unmatched. There are 15 residues in the CDR3. CDR3: CASSLASGSINEQFF. In DNA form, the CDR3 reads TGTGCCAGCAGTTTAGCTAGCGGGAGTATCAATGAGCAGTTCTTC.

The CDR3 DNA reads TGTGCCAGCAGCCAAGAGAGTCGCACAGATACGCAGTATTTT. This translates into CASSQESRTDTQYF. This rearrangement joins TRBV3-1 to TRBJ2-3; D ambiguous. V lost 0 bases and J lost 1, with 5 bases in between. The germline gives CDR1 LGHDT, CDR2 YNNKEL (reference sequence). The CDR3 has 14 residues.

This clonotype came up a few times. The genes are TRBV7-3 and TRBJ2-2, with 7 positions matching TRBD2. Germline V gene lookup returns CDR1 SGHTA and CDR2 FQGTGA. The CDR3 consists of 16 residues. With V trimmed by 5 bases and J by 1 base, 7 bases remained unmatched. CDR3 loop: CASSPSSGRNTGELFF. The CDR3 DNA reads as TGTGCCAGCAGCCCTTCTAGCGGACGGAACACCGGGGAGCTGTTTTTT.

Only a few counts were recorded for this clonotype. This sequence joins TRBV28 and TRBJ1-5, with D uncertain. The V end was cut by 5 bases, the J end by 6 bases, with 14 bases between. This CDR3 contains 14 residues. The germline V gene has CDR1 MDHEN and CDR2 SYDVKM. DNA for the CDR3: TGTGCCAGCAGTCTAAGGGTAGGTGGTCAGCCCCAGCATTTT. This sequence encodes CASSLRVGGQPQHF.

This clonotype was seen ten or more times. The V call is TRBV5-1, the J call TRBJ1-3; D perhaps matches TRBD1 (5 bases). Per germline, CDR1 SGHRS and CDR2 YFSETQ. This CDR3 has 14 residues. Trimming removed 0 bases at V and 4 bases at J, with 8 bases between. The CDR3 region is CASSLEGPGNTIYF. DNA for the CDR3: TGCGCCAGCAGCTTGGAGGGGCCCGGAAACACCATATATTTT.

This clonotype was recorded at least ten times. The chain carries TRBV4-3 and TRBJ2-7, with 7 bases that match TRBD1. Germline V gives CDR1 LGHNA, CDR2 YSLEER. This CDR3 is 17 amino acids long. After removal of 1 base from V and 1 base from J, the junction contained 10 bases not matched to a gene. This CDR3 is CASSQVHHRGKSYEQYF. DNA of the CDR3: TGCGCCAGCAGCCAAGTTCACCACAGGGGAAAATCCTACGAGCAGTACTTC.

Only a few counts were recorded for this clonotype. This rearrangement joins TRBV11-2 to TRBJ1-1; D is unresolved. V gave up 1 base and J gave up 4 bases, with 13 bases separating them. CDR1 is SGHAT and CDR2 is FQNNGV in the germline V gene. The CDR3 has 15 residues. Written as DNA, the CDR3 is TGTGCCAGCAGCTTAGTCAGCCTGAGCGGCACTGAAGCTTTCTTT. Amino acids: CASSLVSLSGTEAFF. The complete variable domain, with remaining parts taken from reference TRBV11-2 and TRBJ1-1, reads EAGVAQSPRYKIIEKRQSVAFWCNPISGHATLYWYQQILGQGPKLLIQFQNNGVVDDSQLPKDRFSAERLKGVDSTLKIQPAKLEDSAVYLCASSLVSLSGTEAFFGQGTRLTVV.

This clonotype has a handful of counts. The V gene is TRBV4-2, the J gene TRBJ2-7, with D possibly matching TRBD2 (6 bases). The CDR3 sequence is 15 residues long. Germline loops: CDR1 LGHNA, CDR2 YNFKEQ. Trimming stripped 4 bases from V and 5 bases from J, with 18 bases between. CDR3 in DNA: TGTGCCAGCAGCCGGTCTGGGACTCCAAAGGACGAGCAGTACTTC. It yields the protein CASSRSGTPKDEQYF.